This entry lists 29 T cell receptor beta chains sequenced from one sample in a study of T cells after yellow fever vaccination. TCRdb used MiXCR to reprocess the 5' RACE reads, holding one entry per CDR3 protein. Counted here are 230,000 or so distinct CDR3 sequences, around 6.7% occurring once; the ten biggest clones make up 0.8% to 1.2%. The sequencing here drew on CD4+ T cells sorted from PBMCs, taken on the day of the yellow fever booster vaccination. These TCRs come from a man aged 30-40 years who received the YFV17D yellow fever vaccine.

Only a few counts were recorded for this clonotype. The rearrangement links TRBV27 to TRBJ2-5; 9 bases are shared with TRBD2. J lost 1 base, V lost 6 bases, and 3 bases had no gene match. Germline assignment: CDR1 MNHEY and CDR2 SMNVEV (reference sequence). This CDR3 is 14 amino acids long. The chain's CDR3 is CASRLAGLQETQYF. DNA for the CDR3: TGTGCCAGCAGACTAGCGGGCCTCCAAGAGACCCAGTACTTC.

The sample holds many counts of this clonotype. The V call is TRBV20-1, the J call TRBJ2-5; 10 bases line up with TRBD1. This CDR3 contains 11 residues. After removal of 6 bases from V and 5 bases from J, the junction contained 0 bases not matched to a gene. Germline V CDR1 and CDR2: DFQATT, SNEGSKA (reference sequence). CDR3 DNA sequence: TGCAGTGCGGGACAGGGGGAGACCCAGTACTTC. Translating it yields CSAGQGETQYF.

This rearrangement joins TRBV20-1 to TRBJ2-1; 8 positions agree with TRBD2. V shed 3 bases, J shed 6 bases, and the junction held 10 bases outside the gene matches. The CDR3 loop spans 15 amino acids. In germline, CDR1 is DFQATT, CDR2 SNEGSKA (reference sequence). The CDR3 is CSARDPGLVLNEQFF. For the CDR3, the DNA is TGCAGTGCTAGGGACCCGGGACTAGTCCTCAATGAGCAGTTCTTC.

With regard to this clonotype: This CDR3 fails to terminate in the conserved phenylalanine or tryptophan, so it likely reflects a read error. CDR3 nucleotide sequence: TGTGCCAGCAGCTTATCAAGCGGGATGCCCCCAAGGGGGTCCTACGAGCAGTACTAC. Its protein is CASSLSSGMPPRGSYEQYY. The J gene is TRBJ2-7, the V gene TRBV11-2, with D tentatively TRBD2 (7 bases). V was trimmed by 2 bases and J by 1 base, leaving 24 bases between them. The germline gives CDR1 SGHAT, CDR2 FQNNGV. This CDR3 contains 19 residues.

This clonotype was seen once. The CDR3 DNA follows: TGTGCCAGCAGGCTCGGGCCAGGGGGTTTGTACGAGCAGTACTTC. Translating it yields CASRLGPGGLYEQYF. The V gene is TRBV6-1, the J gene TRBJ2-7; 7 positions match TRBD1. CDR1 MNHNS and CDR2 SASEGT come from the germline V gene. V dropped 6 bases and J dropped 4; count of bases not matched to a gene: 12. CDR3 length: 15 residues.

This clonotype was seen many times. This chain links TRBV7-2 with TRBJ1-5; 7 bases match TRBD1. Germline CDR1 reads SGHTA; CDR2 reads FQGNSA. J lost 6 bases, V lost 6 bases, and 5 bases had no gene match. This CDR3 region has 13 residues. CDR3 loop: CASRTGFSQPQHF. The CDR3 DNA is TGTGCCAGCAGGACAGGGTTTAGTCAGCCCCAGCATTTT.

The CDR3 reads CASSLEEVPWRYNSPLHF. The DNA for the CDR3 is TGTGCCAGCAGCCTTGAGGAAGTCCCCTGGCGATATAATTCACCCCTCCACTTT. The chain uses TRBV11-1 and TRBJ1-6; D unresolved. Germline CDR1 and CDR2: SGHAT and FQDESV (reference sequence). The CDR3 loop spans 18 amino acids. V shed 5 bases and J shed 4 bases, with 21 bases lying between them.

This clonotype was found a few times. The rearrangement uses TRBV20-1 and TRBJ1-2; D is possibly TRBD1 (6 bases). This CDR3 is built from 12 residues. V lost 7 bases to trimming and J lost 8 bases, with 17 bases between them. Germline CDR1 and CDR2: DFQATT and SNEGSKA (reference sequence). The chain's CDR3 is CSVDRISRGYTF. For the CDR3, the DNA is TGCAGTGTAGACAGGATCTCTCGGGGCTACACCTTC.

This clonotype came up a few times. The chain joins TRBV15 to TRBJ2-7, with no clear D. The CDR3 consists of 12 residues. In germline, CDR1 is LNHNV, CDR2 YYDKDF (reference sequence). V was clipped by 1 base and J by 2 bases, with 3 bases between them. The CDR3 is CATSRATYEQYF. The DNA for the CDR3 is TGTGCCACCAGCAGAGCTACCTACGAGCAGTACTTC.

This clonotype was seen more than once but under ten times. V gene TRBV5-1 combines with J gene TRBJ2-7; a weak D match, TRBD2 (5 bases). V lost 0 bases and J lost 0, with 7 bases in between. This CDR3 contains 14 residues. The germline CDR1 and CDR2 sequences are SGHRS and YFSETQ. CDR3 in DNA: TGCGCCAGCAGCTTGGAAGGGAGCTCCTACGAGCAGTACTTC. It yields the protein CASSLEGSSYEQYF.

The V and J genes are TRBV4-2 and TRBJ2-7; 8 bases agree with TRBD2. V lost 0 bases to trimming and J lost 2 bases; unmatched junction nucleotides: 3. The V gene's germline CDR1 is LGHNA and CDR2 YNFKEQ. This CDR3 comprises 15 residues. This CDR3 is CASSQELAGTYEQYF. The CDR3 coding sequence is TGTGCCAGCAGCCAAGAGCTAGCGGGTACCTACGAGCAGTACTTC.

This chain connects TRBV28 to TRBJ2-2, with D perhaps matching TRBD1 (6 bases). The V end was cut by 7 bases, the J end by 6 bases, with 15 bases between. Per germline, CDR1 MDHEN and CDR2 SYDVKM. CDR3 length: 14 amino acids. The CDR3 loop reads CASIPSGAPGELFF. CDR3 nucleotides: TGTGCCAGCATCCCCTCAGGGGCCCCCGGGGAGCTGTTTTTT.

This clonotype has at least ten counts. This chain uses TRBV29-1 with TRBJ2-1; 7 nucleotides match TRBD1. Trimming cost V 3 bases and J 5 bases; bases outside gene matches: 1. The CDR3 extends over 12 amino acids. The V gene's germline CDR1 is SQVTM and CDR2 ANQGSEA. For the CDR3, the DNA is TGCAGCGTTGACAGGGGGAACAATGAGCAGTTCTTC. Its protein is CSVDRGNNEQFF.

This sequence joins TRBV25-1 and TRBJ1-1; possibly TRBD1 for D (6 bases). The CDR3 consists of 12 residues. The ends were cut back, 8 bases at V and 5 bases at J, with 12 bases in the middle. Per germline, CDR1 MGHDK and CDR2 SYGVNS. The CDR3 DNA reads TGTGCCAGCGTAGGGGGTATAACTGAAGCTTTCTTT. Amino acids: CASVGGITEAFF. Drawing the rest from reference TRBV25-1 and TRBJ1-1, the complete variable domain is EADIYQTPRYLVIGTGKKITLECSQTMGHDKMYWYQQDPGMELHLIHYSYGVNSTEKGDLSSESTVSRIRTEHFPLTLESARPSHTSQYLCASVGGITEAFFGQGTRLTVV.

The sample holds many counts of this clonotype. The CDR3: CSIRRGQEDTGELFF. The CDR3 DNA follows: TGCAGCATCAGGCGGGGACAGGAAGACACCGGGGAGCTGTTTTTT. This sequence joins TRBV29-1 and TRBJ2-2, with 8 positions matching TRBD1. The ends lost 8 bases at V and 3 bases at J; junction bases unmatched: 11. In germline, CDR1 is SQVTM, CDR2 ANQGSEA. This CDR3 spans 15 amino acids.

This clonotype was observed a few times. The chain has TRBV5-1 and TRBJ2-5, with TRBD2 identical over 7 bases. The CDR3 contains 15 residues. With V trimmed by 0 bases and J by 2 bases, 4 bases remained unmatched. Germline V gene lookup returns CDR1 SGHRS and CDR2 YFSETQ. The CDR3 DNA follows: TGCGCCAGCAGCTTGGCCCTCGGGGGGCAAGAGACCCAGTACTTC. Amino acids: CASSLALGGQETQYF. The variable domain in full, with the rest retrieved from reference TRBV5-1 and TRBJ2-5, is KAGVTQTPRYLIKTRGQQVTLSCSPISGHRSVSWYQQTPGQGLQFLFEYFSETQRNKGNFPGRFSGRQFSNSRSEMNVSTLELGDSALYLCASSLALGGQETQYFGPGTRLLVL.

This clonotype was recorded many times. J is TRBJ2-2 and V is TRBV5-1, with 8 bases aligning to TRBD2. The length of the CDR3 is 16 residues. V was pared by 4 bases and J by 5 bases, with 10 bases of the junction left unmatched. The germline CDR1 and CDR2 sequences are SGHRS and YFSETQ. The CDR3 bases are TGCGCCAGCAGCAAAGGGACTAGTCGGGAGACCGGGGAGCTGTTTTTT. Translation gives CASSKGTSRETGELFF. Full variable domain (missing parts from reference TRBV5-1 and TRBJ2-2): KAGVTQTPRYLIKTRGQQVTLSCSPISGHRSVSWYQQTPGQGLQFLFEYFSETQRNKGNFPGRFSGRQFSNSRSEMNVSTLELGDSALYLCASSKGTSRETGELFFGEGSRLTVL.

This clonotype has ten or more counts. This chain connects TRBV28 to TRBJ2-3; the match to TRBD2 covers 7 bases. CDR1 MDHEN and CDR2 SYDVKM come from the germline V gene. The CDR3 is 18 amino acids. V lost 7 bases and J lost 2; bases outside the gene matches: 18. CDR3 sequence: CASTAPGGSGGATDTQYF. CDR3 bases: TGTGCCAGCACCGCTCCGGGCGGGAGTGGAGGGGCCACAGATACGCAGTATTTT.

In this sample, this clonotype turned up a few times. V and J are TRBV4-3 and TRBJ2-2; the D is unclear. The CDR3 runs 15 residues. V lost 1 base, J lost 4 bases, and 10 bases lay in between. Germline assignment: CDR1 LGHNA and CDR2 YSLEER. CDR3 residues: CASSQGVSPTGELFF. In DNA, the CDR3 is TGCGCCAGCAGCCAAGGGGTCAGCCCCACCGGGGAGCTGTTTTTT.

The chain has TRBV12-3 or TRBV12-4 and TRBJ1-6; TRBD1 is a possible D gene (5 bases). V dropped 5 bases and J dropped 9 bases, with 14 bases sitting between them. The CDR3 runs to 14 residues. CDR3 nucleotide sequence: TGTGCCAGCAGTCCCCGGGACTTGGGTTCACCCCTCCACTTT. This encodes CASSPRDLGSPLHF.

This clonotype has just a few counts. The chain has TRBV9 and TRBJ2-1, with D perhaps TRBD2 (5 bases). CDR3 length: 15 amino acids. Trimming left V 3 bases short and J 0 bases short, with 10 bases between. Germline V gene sequence: CDR1 SGDLS, CDR2 YYNGEE. CDR3 protein: CASSAKEGSYNEQFF. The CDR3 nucleotides read TGTGCCAGCAGCGCCAAAGAGGGCTCCTACAATGAGCAGTTCTTC.

This chain uses TRBV7-2 with TRBJ1-5; 8 bases fit TRBD1. V trimming: 3 bases; J trimming: 0 bases; junction bases outside the gene matches: 4. This CDR3 region has 16 residues. CDR1 is SGHTA, CDR2 FQGNSA, per germline. CDR3 nucleotides: TGTGCCAGCAGCTTCGGGACAGGTAATAGCAATCAGCCCCAGCATTTT. It encodes CASSFGTGNSNQPQHF.

This clonotype was counted at least ten times. The rearrangement uses TRBV28 and TRBJ2-7; TRBD1 matches 7 bases. Unmatched junction bases numbered 8, after V lost 6 bases and J lost 3 bases. The germline V gene has CDR1 MDHEN and CDR2 SYDVKM. This CDR3 comprises 14 residues. The CDR3 DNA reads as TGTGCCAGCAGCCGACAGGGTTCGGTCTACGAGCAGTACTTC. Translating it yields CASSRQGSVYEQYF.

The table lists this clonotype with many counts. The chain employs TRBV29-1 and TRBJ2-5; unclear D gene. CDR3 length equals 10 residues. V lost 6 bases, J lost 5 bases, and 7 bases lay in between. Germline CDR1 reads SQVTM; CDR2 reads ANQGSEA. The CDR3 DNA sequence: TGCAGCGTCCGGAAGGAGACCCAGTACTTC. Translated, it gives CSVRKETQYF.

The chain couples TRBV29-1 to TRBJ1-1, with D possibly being TRBD1 (6 bases). V lost 4 bases to trimming and J lost 0 bases, with 18 bases between them. This CDR3 comprises 16 residues. Germline loops: CDR1 SQVTM, CDR2 ANQGSEA. The CDR3 spells CSVGRLGASMNTEAFF. DNA for the CDR3: TGCAGCGTTGGAAGACTGGGGGCCAGTATGAACACTGAAGCTTTCTTT. The full variable domain, its missing parts supplied by reference TRBV29-1 and TRBJ1-1, is SAVISQKPSRDICQRGTSLTIQCQVDSQVTMMFWYRQQPGQSLTLIATANQGSEATYESGFVIDKFPISRPNLTFSTLTVSNMSPEDSSIYLCSVGRLGASMNTEAFFGQGTRLTVV.

The chain links TRBV29-1 to TRBJ2-1; D is perhaps TRBD1 or TRBD2 (5 bases each). Trimming left V 4 bases short and J 0 bases short, with 13 bases between. The CDR3 is 15 amino acids. Germline V CDR1 and CDR2: SQVTM, ANQGSEA. As DNA, the CDR3 is TGCAGCGTTGTTAGGGTTGGGGGCTCCTACAATGAGCAGTTCTTC. Its protein product is CSVVRVGGSYNEQFF.

This clonotype was observed a handful of times. The rearrangement links TRBV15 to TRBJ2-7; 8 positions match TRBD1. CDR1 and CDR2 from the germline V gene are LNHNV and YYDKDF (reference sequence). Trimming took 0 bases from V and 6 from J; bases not matched to a gene: 4. The CDR3 has 14 amino acids. The CDR3 DNA reads as TGTGCCACCAGCAGAGAACAGGGGGTCGGCGAGCAGTACTTC. It specifies CATSREQGVGEQYF.

This clonotype was recorded many times. The rearrangement uses TRBV20-1 and TRBJ2-7, with D possibly being TRBD1 (5 bases). CDR3 length: 14 amino acids. Trimming pared 3 bases from V and 0 bases from J, leaving 12 bases between. Looked up from germline, CDR1 is DFQATT and CDR2 is SNEGSKA (reference sequence). As DNA, the CDR3 is TGCAGTGCTAGGGACGCAGGGCCCTCCTACGAGCAGTACTTC. It specifies CSARDAGPSYEQYF.

The rearrangement uses TRBV19 and TRBJ2-7; D is uncertain. The CDR3 loop spans 13 amino acids. In germline, CDR1 is LNHDA, CDR2 SQIVND (reference sequence). The V end was cut by 2 bases, the J end by 0 bases, with 5 bases between. CDR3 protein: CASSIRHSYEQYF. CDR3 DNA: TGTGCCAGTAGTATACGACACTCCTACGAGCAGTACTTC. Complete variable domain (other parts from reference TRBV19 and TRBJ2-7): DGGITQSPKYLFRKEGQNVTLSCEQNLNHDAMYWYRQDPGQGLRLIYYSQIVNDFQKGDIAEGYSVSREKKESFPLTVTSAQKNPTAFYLCASSIRHSYEQYFGPGTRLTVT.